This T cell receptor (beta chain) was sequenced during a study of brain T cells in children with intractable seizures. Study findings and constraints: HCMV serostatus was not known, and viral specificity came from CDR3 similarity only.

Germline V lookup: CDR1 MNHEY, CDR2 SVGAGI. CDR3 length: 14 amino acids. The J segment lost 7 bases and the V segment lost 0 bases, leaving 5 bases of the junction unmatched. The table came from immunoSEQ multiplex PCR; TCRdb's copy has only in-frame clones and leaves some out. The sample has approximately 330,000 clones; about 94% are singletons. In regard to this clone: What it binds is not known.

This sample's time point: blood from clinic visit 5 months post-surgery; TSC patient then seizure free. Only cases whose brain tissue showed the highest T cell transcript signatures were sequenced. Before surgery, patients took at least one anti-epileptic drug. Material: peripheral blood, obtained less than 6 months after surgery. The TCR sequence derives from a boy less than two years old with tuberous sclerosis and intractable seizures. The V gene is TRBV6-5, the J gene TRBJ2-5; 7 positions agree with TRBD2. The DNA of the CDR3 is TGTGCCAGCAGTTACTCAGGGGAGGGTTCGACCCAGTACTTC. Translating gives CASSYSGEGSTQYF.